The rows below give T cell receptor gamma chains drawn from one sample of a study of Vδ1+ human thymocytes. With CATT, TCRdb re-called clones from the multiplex PCR reads. The table lists roughly 24,000 gamma-chain clones, approximately 14% of them singletons, with 1.9% in the top ten. What was sequenced was Vdelta1+ gamma-delta thymocytes from the thymus. The receptors derive from a child younger than two who had congenital heart surgery. Both conserved end residues are part of each CDR3. The size of a clone is reported for some rows only, either as once, few or many, or as a class for expanded clones.

J	length	V	size	CDR3	DNA
TRGJ1/TRGJ2	15	TRGV4	-	CATWDGPLEYYKKLF	TGTGCCACCTGGGATGGGCCGTTGGAGTATTATAAGAAACTCTTT
TRGJ1/TRGJ2	14	TRGV9	-	CALWEVHRYYKKLF	TGTGCCTTGTGGGAGGTGCATCGTTATTATAAGAAACTCTTT
TRGJ1/TRGJ2	13	TRGV4	few	CATWNGSYYKKLF	TGTGCCACCTGGAATGGCTCTTATTATAAGAAACTCTTT
TRGJ1/TRGJ2	13	TRGV9	few	CALWEKNYYKKLF	TGTGCCTTGTGGGAAAAGAATTATTATAAGAAACTCTTT
TRGJ1/TRGJ2	13	TRGV9	medium-sized	CALWDAVSPKKLF	TGTGCCTTGTGGGACGCAGTAAGCCCTAAGAAACTCTTT
TRGJ1/TRGJ2	12	TRGV4	few	CATWDWDYKKLF	TGTGCCACCTGGGATTGGGATTATAAGAAACTCTTT
TRGJP1	16	TRGV3	-	CATWDRGARAGWFKIF	TGTGCCACCTGGGACAGGGGGGCTCGGGCTGGTTGGTTCAAGATATTT
TRGJP	15	TRGV9	-	CALWDEELGKKIKVF	TGTGCCTTGTGGGATGAAGAGTTGGGCAAAAAAATCAAGGTATTT
TRGJ1/TRGJ2	15	TRGV4	-	CATWDGQGRPRLKLF	TGTGCCACCTGGGATGGGCAGGGCAGACCTCGTTTGAAACTCTTT
TRGJ1/TRGJ2	10	TRGV9	few	CALWERRKLF	TGTGCCTTGTGGGAGAGGAGGAAACTCTTT
TRGJ1/TRGJ2	16	TRGV5	few	CATWDRRNGVGYKKLF	TGTGCCACCTGGGACAGGCGGAACGGTGTAGGATATAAGAAACTCTTT
TRGJ1/TRGJ2	13	TRGV5	-	CATYGQNYYKKLF	TGTGCCACCTATGGACAGAATTATTATAAGAAACTCTTT
TRGJP2	16	TRGV4	-	CATWDGRVGSDWIKTF	TGTGCCACCTGGGACGGGCGAGTGGGTAGTGATTGGATCAAGACGTTT
TRGJ1/TRGJ2	13	TRGV4	few	CATWVANYYKKLF	TGTGCCACCTGGGTGGCAAATTATTATAAGAAACTCTTT
TRGJ1/TRGJ2	16	TRGV4	-	CATWDGGVSNYYKKLF	TGTGCCACCTGGGATGGGGGGGTATCGAATTATTATAAGAAACTCTTT
TRGJ1/TRGJ2	13	TRGV3	few	CATWDGGGYKKLF	TGTGCCACCTGGGACGGCGGGGGGTATAAGAAACTCTTT
TRGJ1/TRGJ2	15	TRGV4	-	CATWDQLQNYYKKLF	TGTGCCACCTGGGATCAATTACAGAATTATTATAAGAAACTCTTT
TRGJP2	15	TRGV5	-	CATWDRRVSDWIKTF	TGTGCCACCTGGGACAGGCGAGTCTCTGATTGGATCAAGACGTTT
TRGJP1	16	TRGV8	-	CATWTPGETTGWFKIF	TGTGCCACCTGGACCCCCGGGGAGACCACTGGTTGGTTCAAGATATTT
TRGJ1/TRGJ2	11	TRGV5	few	CATWDSRKKLF	TGTGCCACCTGGGACTCTCGTAAGAAACTCTTT
TRGJ1/TRGJ2	13	TRGV4	-	CATWDSGYYKKLF	TGTGCCACCTGGGATTCTGGTTATTATAAGAAACTCTTT
TRGJ1/TRGJ2	11	TRGV9	medium-sized	CASPVDYKKLF	TGTGCCTCGCCCGTTGATTATAAGAAACTCTTT
TRGJP2	16	TRGV9	-	CALWEAGDSSDWIKTF	TGTGCCTTGTGGGAGGCGGGGGATAGTAGTGATTGGATCAAGACGTTT
TRGJP2	16	TRGV4	-	CATWNGRYSSDWIKTF	TGTGCCACCTGGAATGGTCGCTATAGTAGTGATTGGATCAAGACGTTT
TRGJ1/TRGJ2	14	TRGV4	-	CATWDAQAPNKKLF	TGTGCCACCTGGGATGCGCAGGCTCCAAATAAGAAACTCTTT
TRGJP2	13	TRGV2	few	CATLLSSDWIKTF	TGTGCCACCTTGTTGAGTAGTGATTGGATCAAGACGTTT